The entry below gives a single TCR beta chain sequence along with its context. What it binds is not known. An Oncomine TCR Beta short-read assay was used to sequence the DNA from cultured CD4+ T cells. TCRdb re-called the PCR reads with MiXCR, one entry per CDR3 protein. The sample consists of roughly 26,000 distinct CDR3 sequences, about 64% of them appearing once. This entry comes from a study of vaccination and CD4 T cells after COVID-19. Across the whole study: The authors used overlapping spike peptides from SARS-CoV-2, HCoV-NL63, HCoV-OC43 and HCoV-229E to stimulate cells.

Treatment of the sample: roughly ten-day PBMC culture with coronavirus spike peptide pools or control peptides (ViraFEST assay). The ends lost 6 bases at V and 7 bases at J; junction bases unmatched: 9. The CDR3 has 14 amino acids. The germline gives CDR1 MNHNS, CDR2 SASEGT. The sample was CD4+ T cells from blood, cultured in vitro. The chain uses TRBV6-1 and TRBJ1-5; 7 nucleotides agree with TRBD1. This TCR was recovered from a human donor who had recovered from COVID-19. The CDR3 DNA is TGTGCCAGCAGGGAGGGGGCAGAAGGCCAGCCCCAGCATTTT. Translated, it gives CASREGAEGQPQHF.